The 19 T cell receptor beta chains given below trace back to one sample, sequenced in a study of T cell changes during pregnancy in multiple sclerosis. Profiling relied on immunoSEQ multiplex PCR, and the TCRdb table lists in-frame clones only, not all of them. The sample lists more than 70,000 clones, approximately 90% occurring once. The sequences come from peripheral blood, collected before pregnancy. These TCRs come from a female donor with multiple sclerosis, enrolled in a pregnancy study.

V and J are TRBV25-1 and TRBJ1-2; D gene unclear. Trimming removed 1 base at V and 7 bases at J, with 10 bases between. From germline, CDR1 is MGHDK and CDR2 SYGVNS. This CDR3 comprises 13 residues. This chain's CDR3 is CASSEWYGLGYTF. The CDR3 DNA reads TGTGCCAGCAGTGAATGGTACGGTCTTGGCTACACCTTC.

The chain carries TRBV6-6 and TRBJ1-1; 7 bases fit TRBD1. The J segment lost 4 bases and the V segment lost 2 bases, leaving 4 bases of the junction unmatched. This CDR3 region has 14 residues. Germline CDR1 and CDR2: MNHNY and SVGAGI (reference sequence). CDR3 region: CASSYDAGGTEAFF. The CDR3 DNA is TGTGCCAGCAGTTACGATGCAGGGGGCACTGAAGCTTTCTTT.

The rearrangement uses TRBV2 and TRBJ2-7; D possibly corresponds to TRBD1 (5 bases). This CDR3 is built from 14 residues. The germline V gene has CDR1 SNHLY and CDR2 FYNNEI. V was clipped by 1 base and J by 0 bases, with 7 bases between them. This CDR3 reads CASSEGGDSYEQYF. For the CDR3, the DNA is TGTGCCAGCAGTGAAGGGGGCGACTCCTACGAGCAGTACTTC. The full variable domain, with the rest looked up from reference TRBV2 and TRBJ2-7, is EPEVTQTPSHQVTQMGQEVILRCVPISNHLYFYWYRQILGQKVEFLVSFYNNEISEKSEIFDDQFSVERPDGSNFTLKIRSTKLEDSAMYFCASSEGGDSYEQYFGPGTRLTVT.

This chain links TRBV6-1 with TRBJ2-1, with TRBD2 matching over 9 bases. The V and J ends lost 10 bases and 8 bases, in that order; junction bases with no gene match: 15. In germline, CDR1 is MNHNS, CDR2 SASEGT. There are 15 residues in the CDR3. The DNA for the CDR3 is TGTGCCACTCGACTAGCGGATGACTCGGTCTATGAGCAGTTCTTC. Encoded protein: CATRLADDSVYEQFF.

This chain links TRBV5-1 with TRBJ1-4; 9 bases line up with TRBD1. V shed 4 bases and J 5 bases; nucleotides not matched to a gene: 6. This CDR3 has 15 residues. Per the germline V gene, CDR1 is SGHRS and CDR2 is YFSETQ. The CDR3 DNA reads TGCGCCAGCAGCCACGGACAGGGGATCAATGAAAAACTGTTTTTT. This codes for CASSHGQGINEKLFF.

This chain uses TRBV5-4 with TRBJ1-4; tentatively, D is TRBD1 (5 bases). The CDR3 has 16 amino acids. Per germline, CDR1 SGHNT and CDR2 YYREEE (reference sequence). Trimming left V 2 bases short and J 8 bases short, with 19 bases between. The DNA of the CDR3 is TGTGCCAGCAGCTTATCTTCGGCGGTCGGGGGGGAAAAACTGTTTTTT. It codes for CASSLSSAVGGEKLFF. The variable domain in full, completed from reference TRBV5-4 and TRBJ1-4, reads ETGVTQSPTHLIKTRGQQVTLRCSSQSGHNTVSWYQQALGQGPQFIFQYYREEENGRGNFPPRFSGLQFPNYSSELNVNALELDDSALYLCASSLSSAVGGEKLFFGSGTQLSVL.

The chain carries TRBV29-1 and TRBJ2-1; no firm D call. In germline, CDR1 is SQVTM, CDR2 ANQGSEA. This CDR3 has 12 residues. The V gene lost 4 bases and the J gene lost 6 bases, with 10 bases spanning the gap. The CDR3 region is CSVGGLANEQFF. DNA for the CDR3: TGCAGCGTTGGAGGATTAGCCAATGAGCAGTTCTTC.

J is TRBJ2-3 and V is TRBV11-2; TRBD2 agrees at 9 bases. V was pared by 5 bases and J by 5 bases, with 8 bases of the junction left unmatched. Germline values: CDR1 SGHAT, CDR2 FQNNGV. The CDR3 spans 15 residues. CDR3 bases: TGTGCCAGCAGCCCCAGCGGGAGGTTCGAAGATACGCAGTATTTT. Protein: CASSPSGRFEDTQYF. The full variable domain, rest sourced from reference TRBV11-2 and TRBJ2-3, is EAGVAQSPRYKIIEKRQSVAFWCNPISGHATLYWYQQILGQGPKLLIQFQNNGVVDDSQLPKDRFSAERLKGVDSTLKIQPAKLEDSAVYLCASSPSGRFEDTQYFGPGTRLTVL.

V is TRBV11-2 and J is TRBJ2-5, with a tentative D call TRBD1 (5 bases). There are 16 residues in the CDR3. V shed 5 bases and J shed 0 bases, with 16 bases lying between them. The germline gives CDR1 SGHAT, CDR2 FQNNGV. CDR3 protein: CASSPLFNRNQETQYF. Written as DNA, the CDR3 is TGTGCCAGCAGCCCTCTTTTTAACAGGAACCAAGAGACCCAGTACTTC.

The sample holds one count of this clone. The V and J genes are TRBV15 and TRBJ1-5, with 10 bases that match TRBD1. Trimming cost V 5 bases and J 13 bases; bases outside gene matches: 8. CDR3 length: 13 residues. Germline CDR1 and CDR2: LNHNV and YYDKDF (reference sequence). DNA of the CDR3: TGTGCCACCAGCTTGGACAGGGGGACGCTACAGCATTTT. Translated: CATSLDRGTLQHF.

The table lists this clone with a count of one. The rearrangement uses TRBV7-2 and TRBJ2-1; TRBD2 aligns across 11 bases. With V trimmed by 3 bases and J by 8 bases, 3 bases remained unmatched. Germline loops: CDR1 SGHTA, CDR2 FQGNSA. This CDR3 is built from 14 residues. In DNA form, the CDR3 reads TGTGCCAGCAGCTTTAGCGGGAGGGCCTATGAGCAGTTCTTC. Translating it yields CASSFSGRAYEQFF.

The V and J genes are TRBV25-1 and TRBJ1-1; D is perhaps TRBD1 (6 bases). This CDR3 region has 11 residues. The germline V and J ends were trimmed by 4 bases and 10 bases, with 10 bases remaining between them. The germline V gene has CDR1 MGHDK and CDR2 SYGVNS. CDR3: CASSAQGRAFF. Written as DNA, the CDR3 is TGTGCCAGCAGTGCTCAGGGGAGAGCTTTCTTT.

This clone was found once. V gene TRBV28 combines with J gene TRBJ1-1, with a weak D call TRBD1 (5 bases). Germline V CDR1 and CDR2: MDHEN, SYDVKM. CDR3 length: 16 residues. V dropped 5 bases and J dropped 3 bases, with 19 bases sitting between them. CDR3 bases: TGTGCCAGCAGTCCCCTTAGGGCGGGGCCGGACACTGAAGCTTTCTTT. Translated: CASSPLRAGPDTEAFF.

This chain's CDR3 is CASSFLLRELGPYEQYF. The CDR3 nucleotides read TGTGCCAGCAGTTTCTTGTTGAGGGAGTTAGGGCCCTACGAGCAGTACTTC. V gene TRBV28 combines with J gene TRBJ2-7; possible D gene TRBD2, 5 bases. This CDR3 contains 17 residues. V lost 3 bases to trimming and J lost 2 bases, with 20 bases between them. In germline, CDR1 is MDHEN, CDR2 SYDVKM.

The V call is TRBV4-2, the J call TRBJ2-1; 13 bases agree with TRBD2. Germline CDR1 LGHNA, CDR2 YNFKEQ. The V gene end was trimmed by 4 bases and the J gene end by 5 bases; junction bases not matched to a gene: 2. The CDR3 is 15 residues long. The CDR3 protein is CASSPTSGGNNEQFF. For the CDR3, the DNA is TGTGCCAGCAGCCCGACTAGCGGGGGGAACAATGAGCAGTTCTTC.

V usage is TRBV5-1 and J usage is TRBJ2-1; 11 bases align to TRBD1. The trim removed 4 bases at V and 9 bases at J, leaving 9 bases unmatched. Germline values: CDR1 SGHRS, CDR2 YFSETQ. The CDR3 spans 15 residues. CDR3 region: CASSHVDRGLSEQFF. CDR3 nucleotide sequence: TGCGCCAGCAGCCACGTGGACAGGGGGCTTAGTGAGCAGTTCTTC.

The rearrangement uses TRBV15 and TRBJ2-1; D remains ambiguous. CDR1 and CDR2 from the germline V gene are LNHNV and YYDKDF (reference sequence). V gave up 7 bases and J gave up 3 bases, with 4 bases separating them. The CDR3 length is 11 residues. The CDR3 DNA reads TGTGCCACCACAGGCTACAATGAGCAGTTCTTC. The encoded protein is CATTGYNEQFF.

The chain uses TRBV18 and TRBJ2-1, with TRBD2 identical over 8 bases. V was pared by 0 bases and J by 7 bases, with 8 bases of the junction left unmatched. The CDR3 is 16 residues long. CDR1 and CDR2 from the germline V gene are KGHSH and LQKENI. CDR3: CASSPPGLGVFNEQFF. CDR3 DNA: TGTGCCAGCTCACCACCGGGACTAGGAGTTTTTAATGAGCAGTTCTTC.

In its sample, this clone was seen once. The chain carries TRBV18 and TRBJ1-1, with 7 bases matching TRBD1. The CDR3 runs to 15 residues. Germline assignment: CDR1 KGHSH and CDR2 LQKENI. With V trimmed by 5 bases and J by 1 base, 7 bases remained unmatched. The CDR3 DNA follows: TGTGCCAGCTCATTAGGGACAGCCACGAACACTGAAGCTTTCTTT. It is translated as CASSLGTATNTEAFF.